The T cell receptor beta chain under discussion was sequenced for a study of blood T cell repertoires in COVID-19. Germline V gene sequence: CDR1 SGDLS, CDR2 YYNGEE. J gave up 3 bases and V 1 base, and 6 bases lay outside the gene matches. The CDR3 has 15 amino acids. Sequenced by immunoSEQ multiplex PCR; TCRdb stores in-frame clones only, minus some. The table has about 170,000 clones, about 86% seen once. This clone came up once. The chain employs TRBV9 and TRBJ2-5; TRBD2 matches 7 bases. This TCR came from a man aged 45-65 years with active or convalescent COVID-19. Specimen: peripheral blood. The CDR3 DNA reads as TGTGCCAGCAGCGTAAGCGGGGTAAGGGAAGAGACCCAGTACTTC. It translates to CASSVSGVREETQYF.